One and the same sample provided the 31 T cell receptor beta chains below, sequenced in a study of blood T cell repertoires in COVID-19. Generated by immunoSEQ multiplex PCR, the TCRdb table keeps only in-frame clones and is missing some. The data show approximately 140,000 clones, roughly four fifths seen once. The material sequenced was peripheral blood. These receptors were taken from a human donor with acute or convalescent COVID-19. The donor label of this sample is uncertain.

This clone was recorded a few times. The rearrangement uses TRBV25-1 and TRBJ2-7, with 9 bases lining up with TRBD1. The CDR3 contains 14 residues. V shed 5 bases, J shed 5 bases, and the junction held 7 bases outside the gene matches. CDR1 is MGHDK and CDR2 is SYGVNS in the germline V gene. This CDR3 is CASSLRTGVDEQYF. In DNA form, the CDR3 reads TGTGCCAGCAGTCTCCGGACAGGGGTTGACGAGCAGTACTTC.

The V gene is TRBV4-1, the J gene TRBJ1-6; 7 bases align to TRBD1. Trimming took 0 bases from V and 7 from J; bases not matched to a gene: 6. Per the germline V gene, CDR1 is MGHRA and CDR2 is YSYEKL. This CDR3 has 16 amino acids. The DNA for the CDR3 is TGCGCCAGCAGCCAAGATTTTACCAGGGGGAATTCACCCCTCCACTTT. Its protein product is CASSQDFTRGNSPLHF.

The V and J genes are TRBV4-1 and TRBJ2-7; D possibly corresponds to TRBD2 (5 bases). Trimming took 1 base from V and 1 from J, leaving 5 bases between them. CDR3 length: 13 amino acids. Looked up from germline, CDR1 is MGHRA and CDR2 is YSYEKL. This chain's CDR3 is CASSQGRSYEQYF. The CDR3 region has the DNA TGCGCCAGCAGCCAAGGGAGGTCCTACGAGCAGTACTTC.

This chain connects TRBV6-6 to TRBJ1-1; D is perhaps TRBD1 (5 bases). V was clipped by 0 bases and J by 1 base, with 9 bases between them. Germline CDR1 MNHNY, CDR2 SVGAGI (reference sequence). CDR3 size: 15 residues. DNA of the CDR3: TGTGCCAGCAGTTACTCTGGGCAGGGGAACACTGAAGCTTTCTTT. It codes for CASSYSGQGNTEAFF.

This chain uses TRBV7-3 with TRBJ2-3; 8 bases are a match to TRBD2. This CDR3 comprises 14 residues. CDR1 SGHTA and CDR2 FQGTGA come from the germline V gene. With 4 bases clipped from V and 5 bases from J, the junction kept 5 bases outside the gene matches. Written as DNA, the CDR3 is TGTGCCAGCAGCTCCGGGGGGGCTCAAGATACGCAGTATTTT. It yields the protein CASSSGGAQDTQYF.

This sequence joins TRBV4-2 and TRBJ1-1; D is uncertain. The CDR3 is 14 residues long. The V end lost 4 bases, the J end lost 8 bases, and 17 bases lay between the germline ends. The germline gives CDR1 LGHNA, CDR2 YNFKEQ. The CDR3 sequence: CASSPPPGTSEAFF. The CDR3 nucleotides read TGTGCCAGCAGCCCTCCCCCGGGAACCAGCGAAGCTTTCTTT.

The gene calls are TRBV7-8 and TRBJ1-5, with TRBD1 as a possible D gene (5 bases). Trimming removed 5 bases at V and 2 bases at J, with 7 bases between. The CDR3 is 13 residues long. Germline V gives CDR1 SGHVS, CDR2 FQNEAQ. The CDR3 nucleotides read TGTGCCAGCAGCCCGACAGGCAATCAGCCCCAGCATTTT. This translates into CASSPTGNQPQHF.

This rearrangement joins TRBV3-1 (or the pseudogene TRBV3-2) to TRBJ2-7; 11 bases match TRBD2. The CDR3 sequence is 14 residues long. Trimming removed 9 bases from V and 7 bases from J; junction bases left unmatched: 11. From germline, CDR1 is LGHDT and CDR2 YNNKEL (reference sequence). The CDR3 is CARRLAGRRGEQYF. In nucleotides, the CDR3 is TGTGCCAGGCGACTAGCGGGGCGACGAGGGGAGCAGTACTTC.

The chain links TRBV5-5 to TRBJ2-5, with unresolved D. V lost 3 bases and J lost 2, with 5 bases in between. CDR1 and CDR2 (germline): SGHKS, YYEKEE (reference sequence). The CDR3 loop spans 12 amino acids. CDR3 in amino acids: CASSYYQETQYF. The CDR3 DNA follows: TGTGCCAGCAGCTATTATCAAGAGACCCAGTACTTC.

This clone has a single count. This sequence joins TRBV3-1 (or the pseudogene TRBV3-2) and TRBJ1-2; 9 nucleotides match TRBD1. Trimming at V came to 7 bases and at J to 3 bases, leaving 6 bases not matched to a gene. Germline V CDR1 and CDR2: LGHDT, YNNKEL (reference sequence). This CDR3 is built from 14 residues. CDR3 DNA: TGTGCCAGCACCTCCACAGGGGGCGACTATGGCTACACCTTC. Translated, it gives CASTSTGGDYGYTF.

The CDR3 region is CASSYREWYEQYF. CDR3 coding DNA: TGTGCCAGCAGTTACCGGGAGTGGTACGAGCAGTACTTC. The chain has TRBV6-5 and TRBJ2-5; maybe TRBD2 (6 bases). The J call is doubtful: the DNA matches TRBJ2-7 better. The CDR3 loop spans 13 amino acids. CDR1 and CDR2 from the germline V gene are MNHEY and SVGAGI.

CDR3 protein: CASKSLRTEGSEQYF. For the CDR3, the DNA is TGCGCCAGCAAGTCTTTAAGGACAGAGGGCTCCGAGCAGTACTTC. The chain employs TRBV10-1 and TRBJ2-7; possibly TRBD1 for D (6 bases). The CDR3 is 15 residues long. Germline V CDR1 and CDR2: WNHNN, SYGVQD (reference sequence). The V end was cut by 7 bases, the J end by 6 bases, with 22 bases between.

This chain joins TRBV30 and TRBJ1-5; D is unclear. The CDR3 consists of 10 residues. V lost 8 bases to trimming and J lost 3 bases, with 5 bases between them. The germline V gene has CDR1 GTSNPN and CDR2 SVGIG (reference sequence). The chain's CDR3 is CAPLNQPQHF. Here the CDR3 DNA reads TGTGCCCCACTCAATCAGCCCCAGCATTTT.

V gene TRBV9 combines with J gene TRBJ2-2; D ambiguous. CDR3 length: 14 residues. CDR1 is SGDLS and CDR2 is YYNGEE in the germline V gene. Trimming cost V 3 bases and J 0 bases, with 6 bases left between them. This chain's CDR3 is CASSGIANTGELFF. The CDR3 nucleotides read TGTGCCAGCAGCGGTATAGCGAACACCGGGGAGCTGTTTTTT.

The V call is TRBV29-1, the J call TRBJ2-5; 7 nucleotides line up with TRBD2. V shed 1 base, J shed 2 bases, and the junction held 4 bases outside the gene matches. This CDR3 is 14 amino acids long. Germline loops: CDR1 SQVTM, CDR2 ANQGSEA. CDR3 region: CSVEAWGGQETQYF. The CDR3 nucleotides are TGCAGCGTTGAAGCATGGGGGGGACAAGAGACCCAGTACTTC.

This sequence joins TRBV19 and TRBJ1-3, with 7 bases fitting TRBD1. Germline lookup yields CDR1 LNHDA and CDR2 SQIVND (reference sequence). This CDR3 spans 13 amino acids. J lost 4 bases, V lost 6 bases, and 3 bases had no gene match. The CDR3 sequence is CASSAQGGNTIYF. CDR3 sequence (DNA): TGTGCCAGTAGCGCACAGGGGGGAAACACCATATATTTT.

This chain uses TRBV7-9 with TRBJ2-1, with TRBD2 as a possible D gene (6 bases). Trimming took 5 bases from V and 2 from J, leaving 16 bases between them. Germline V gives CDR1 SEHNR, CDR2 FQNEAQ (reference sequence). The CDR3 consists of 16 residues. This chain's CDR3 is CASSMPLATTYNEQFF. The CDR3 bases are TGTGCCAGCAGCATGCCCCTAGCGACAACCTACAATGAGCAGTTCTTC.

The V and J genes are TRBV7-2 and TRBJ1-1; maybe TRBD1 (5 bases). The CDR3 totals 14 residues. Trimming took 2 bases from V and 3 from J, leaving 10 bases between them. Germline CDR1 is SGHTA and CDR2 is FQGNSA. CDR3 coding DNA: TGTGCCAGCAGCTTACAGGGTGGGTACACTGAAGCTTTCTTT. This codes for CASSLQGGYTEAFF.

V gene TRBV19 combines with J gene TRBJ2-1; 7 positions agree with TRBD1. The CDR3 is made up of 13 amino acids. CDR1 and CDR2 (germline): LNHDA, SQIVND (reference sequence). With V trimmed by 5 bases and J by 10 bases, 8 bases remained unmatched. CDR3 bases: TGTGCCAGTAGTTCATCGGACAGGACCGAGCAGTTCTTC. Translation gives CASSSSDRTEQFF.

The chain recombines TRBV7-2 with TRBJ1-2; the D is unclear. V was pared by 4 bases and J by 4 bases, with 16 bases between. The CDR3 extends over 15 amino acids. CDR1 SGHTA and CDR2 FQGNSA come from the germline V gene. The CDR3 reads CASSYRTEGPYGYTF. The DNA for the CDR3 is TGTGCCAGCAGCTACAGAACAGAGGGTCCCTATGGCTACACCTTC.

The V call is TRBV7-2, the J call TRBJ2-5, with D possibly TRBD2 on 6 matching bases. CDR3 size: 14 residues. V was shortened by 5 bases and J by 2 bases, with 12 bases between the two germline ends. Germline V gene sequence: CDR1 SGHTA, CDR2 FQGNSA. Here the CDR3 DNA reads TGTGCCAGCAGCATAATGGGACTTCAAGAGACCCAGTACTTC. Translation gives CASSIMGLQETQYF. The whole variable domain, remainder taken from reference TRBV7-2 and TRBJ2-5, is GAGVSQSPSNKVTEKGKDVELRCDPISGHTALYWYRQSLGQGLEFLIYFQGNSAPDKSGLPSDRFSAERTGGSVSTLTIQRTQQEDSAVYLCASSIMGLQETQYFGPGTRLLVL.

The chain combines TRBV12-3 or TRBV12-4 with TRBJ1-1; possible D gene TRBD1, 5 bases. The V gene lost 3 bases and the J gene lost 6 bases, with 11 bases spanning the gap. CDR3 length equals 13 residues. This CDR3 reads CASSLARAAEAFF. DNA for the CDR3: TGTGCCAGCAGTTTGGCCAGGGCTGCTGAAGCTTTCTTT.

The chain couples TRBV6-2 or TRBV6-3 to TRBJ1-1; 7 bases line up with TRBD1. Losses at the gene ends were 5 bases for V and 4 bases for J; bases not matched to a gene: 10. CDR1 and CDR2 from the germline V gene are MNHEY and SVGEGT. The CDR3 length is 15 residues. CDR3 nucleotides: TGTGCCAGCAGTAACCCGGGACAGCCTGTCACTGAAGCTTTCTTT. This gives the protein CASSNPGQPVTEAFF.

Only one count was recorded for this clone. The chain combines TRBV6-4 with TRBJ2-1, with 11 nucleotides matching TRBD2. Looked up from germline, CDR1 is MRHNA and CDR2 is SNTAGT. Unmatched junction bases numbered 3, after V lost 5 bases and J lost 12 bases. The CDR3 has 12 amino acids. CDR3: CASSLAGGRQFF. The CDR3 nucleotides read TGTGCCAGCAGTCTAGCGGGGGGCCGGCAGTTCTTC.

This clone has more than one count but fewer than ten. The J gene is TRBJ1-3, the V gene TRBV9; D gene ambiguous. V was shortened by 4 bases and J by 4 bases, with 9 bases between the two germline ends. Germline V gene sequence: CDR1 SGDLS, CDR2 YYNGEE. The CDR3 sequence is 13 residues long. The CDR3 region has the DNA TGTGCCAGCAGCCCCTCTTTGGGAAACACCATATATTTT. This codes for CASSPSLGNTIYF.

The rearrangement joins TRBV9 to TRBJ2-2; the D is unclear. The germline gives CDR1 SGDLS, CDR2 YYNGEE. Trimming took 0 bases from V and 0 from J, leaving 9 bases between them. The CDR3 has 16 amino acids. The CDR3 reads CASSVEAQPNTGELFF. The CDR3 nucleotides are TGTGCCAGCAGCGTAGAGGCACAGCCGAACACCGGGGAGCTGTTTTTT.

Remarks on this clone: An end of the junction differs from the germline gene, which may be a read error. The chain joins TRBV11-2 to TRBJ1-1; D is unclear. The length of the CDR3 is 13 residues. CDR1 and CDR2 (germline): SGHAT, FQNNGV. The DNA of the CDR3 is TGTGTCAGCACCTTCGGGGTTAACACTGAAGCTTTCTTT. Translated, it gives CVSTFGVNTEAFF.

This chain joins TRBV9 and TRBJ1-5; 7 bases match TRBD1. The trim removed 5 bases at V and 3 bases at J, leaving 8 bases unmatched. The length of the CDR3 is 15 residues. Germline V gene data show CDR1 as SGDLS and CDR2 as YYNGEE. In nucleotides, the CDR3 is TGTGCCAGCAGTCGGACCGGGACAGACAATCAGCCCCAGCATTTT. Translation: CASSRTGTDNQPQHF.

The chain combines TRBV4-1 with TRBJ1-1; 8 bases line up with TRBD1. This CDR3 comprises 14 residues. Germline trimming cut 4 bases from V and 6 bases from J; bases unmatched to any gene: 7. The germline gives CDR1 MGHRA, CDR2 YSYEKL. The CDR3 DNA reads as TGCGCCAGCAGCCGGACAGGGTTACTCGCTGAAGCTTTCTTT. As protein: CASSRTGLLAEAFF.

The chain carries TRBV6-5 and TRBJ1-1; no firm D call. CDR1 and CDR2 (germline): MNHEY, SVGAGI. V lost 5 bases, J lost 2 bases, and 12 bases lay in between. This CDR3 contains 14 residues. The CDR3 region has the DNA TGTGCCAGCAGTCCTGCTGGCCACAACACTGAAGCTTTCTTT. Amino acid sequence: CASSPAGHNTEAFF.

The chain couples TRBV5-5 to TRBJ2-1; TRBD1 matches at 9 bases. The trim removed 5 bases at V and 8 bases at J, leaving 11 bases unmatched. CDR3 size: 15 residues. Looked up from germline, CDR1 is SGHKS and CDR2 is YYEKEE (reference sequence). The CDR3 reads CASRLTGTGRDEQFF. The CDR3 DNA reads as TGTGCCAGCAGGTTGACCGGGACAGGGAGGGATGAGCAGTTCTTC. Together with reference TRBV5-5 and TRBJ2-1, the CDR3 gives the full variable domain: DAGVTQSPTHLIKTRGQQVTLRCSPISGHKSVSWYQQVLGQGPQFIFQYYEKEERGRGNFPDRFSARQFPNYSSELNVNALLLGDSALYLCASRLTGTGRDEQFFGPGTRLTVL.